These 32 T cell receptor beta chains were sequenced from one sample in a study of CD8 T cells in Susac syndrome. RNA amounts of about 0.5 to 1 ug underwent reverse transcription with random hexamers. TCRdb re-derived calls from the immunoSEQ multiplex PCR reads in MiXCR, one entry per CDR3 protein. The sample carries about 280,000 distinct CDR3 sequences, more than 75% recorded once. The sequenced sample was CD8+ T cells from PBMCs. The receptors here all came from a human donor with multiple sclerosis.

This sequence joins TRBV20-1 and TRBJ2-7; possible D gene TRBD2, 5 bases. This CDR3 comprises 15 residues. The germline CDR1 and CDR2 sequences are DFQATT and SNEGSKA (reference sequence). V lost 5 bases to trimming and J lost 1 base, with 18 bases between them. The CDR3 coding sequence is TGCAGTGCTCCCCTCGGCGAGGGTTTTTCCTACGAGCAGTACTTC. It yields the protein CSAPLGEGFSYEQYF.

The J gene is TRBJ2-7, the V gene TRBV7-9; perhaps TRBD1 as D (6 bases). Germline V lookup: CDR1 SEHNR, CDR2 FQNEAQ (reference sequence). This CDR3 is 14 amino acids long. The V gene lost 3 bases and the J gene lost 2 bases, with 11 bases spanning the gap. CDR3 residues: CASSFTGPPYEQYF. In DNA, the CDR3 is TGTGCCAGCAGCTTTACAGGGCCTCCCTACGAGCAGTACTTC.

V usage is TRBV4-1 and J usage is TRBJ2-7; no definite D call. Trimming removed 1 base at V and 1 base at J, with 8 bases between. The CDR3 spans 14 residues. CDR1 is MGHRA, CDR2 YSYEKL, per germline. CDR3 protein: CASSQVHGSYEQYF. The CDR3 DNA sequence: TGCGCCAGCAGCCAAGTCCATGGATCCTACGAGCAGTACTTC.

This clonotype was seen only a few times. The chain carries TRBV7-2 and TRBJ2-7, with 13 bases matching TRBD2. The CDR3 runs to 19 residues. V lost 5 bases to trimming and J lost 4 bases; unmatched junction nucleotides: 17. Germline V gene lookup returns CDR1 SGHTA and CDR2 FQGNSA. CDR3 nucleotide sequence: TGTGCCAGCAGCCGAAGTCCGGGACAGGGACTAGCGGGAAGGTACGAGCAGTACTTC. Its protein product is CASSRSPGQGLAGRYEQYF.

The CDR3 protein is CSVLASAYEQYF. CDR3 coding DNA: TGCAGTGTCCTGGCTAGCGCCTACGAGCAGTACTTC. The chain carries TRBV20-1 and TRBJ2-7; D may be TRBD2 (6 bases). The germline V and J ends were trimmed by 7 bases and 2 bases, with 12 bases remaining between them. Germline-derived CDR1 and CDR2 are DFQATT and SNEGSKA (reference sequence). The CDR3 spans 12 residues.

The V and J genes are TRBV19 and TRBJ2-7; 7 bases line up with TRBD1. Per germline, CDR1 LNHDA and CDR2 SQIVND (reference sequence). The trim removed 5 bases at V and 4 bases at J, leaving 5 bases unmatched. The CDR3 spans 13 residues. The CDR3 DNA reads TGTGCCAGTAGTGCCCGGGACAGATACGAGCAGTACTTC. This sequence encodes CASSARDRYEQYF.

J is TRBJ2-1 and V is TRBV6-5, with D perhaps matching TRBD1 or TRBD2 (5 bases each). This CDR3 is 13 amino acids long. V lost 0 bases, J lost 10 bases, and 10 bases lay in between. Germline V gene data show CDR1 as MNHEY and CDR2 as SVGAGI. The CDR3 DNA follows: TGTGCCAGCAGTTACTCGAGAGGGGCCGAGCAGTTCTTC. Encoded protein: CASSYSRGAEQFF.

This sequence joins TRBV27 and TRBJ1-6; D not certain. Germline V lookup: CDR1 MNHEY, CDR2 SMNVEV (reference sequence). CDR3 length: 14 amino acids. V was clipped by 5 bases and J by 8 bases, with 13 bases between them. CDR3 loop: CASSPASWDSPLHF. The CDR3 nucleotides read TGTGCCAGCAGTCCCGCTTCGTGGGATTCACCCCTCCACTTT.

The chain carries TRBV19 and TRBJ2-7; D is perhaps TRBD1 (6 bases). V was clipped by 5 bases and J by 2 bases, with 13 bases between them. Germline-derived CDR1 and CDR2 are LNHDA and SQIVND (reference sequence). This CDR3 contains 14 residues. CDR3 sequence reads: CASSSHRDTYEQYF. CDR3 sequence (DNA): TGTGCCAGTAGTTCTCACCGGGACACCTACGAGCAGTACTTC.

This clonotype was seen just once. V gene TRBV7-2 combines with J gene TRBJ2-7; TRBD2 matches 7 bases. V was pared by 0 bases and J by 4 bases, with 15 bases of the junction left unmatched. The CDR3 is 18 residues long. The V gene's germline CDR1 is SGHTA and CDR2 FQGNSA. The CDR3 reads CASSLASREIAQRYEQYF. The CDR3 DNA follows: TGTGCCAGCAGCTTAGCCTCGCGGGAGATTGCACAGCGGTACGAGCAGTACTTC.

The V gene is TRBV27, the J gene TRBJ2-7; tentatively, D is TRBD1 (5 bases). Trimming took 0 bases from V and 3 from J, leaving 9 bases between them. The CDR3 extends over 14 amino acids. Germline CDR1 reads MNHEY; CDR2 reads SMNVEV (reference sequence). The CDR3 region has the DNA TGTGCCAGCAGTTTATCACAGGCGCGCTACGAGCAGTACTTC. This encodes CASSLSQARYEQYF.

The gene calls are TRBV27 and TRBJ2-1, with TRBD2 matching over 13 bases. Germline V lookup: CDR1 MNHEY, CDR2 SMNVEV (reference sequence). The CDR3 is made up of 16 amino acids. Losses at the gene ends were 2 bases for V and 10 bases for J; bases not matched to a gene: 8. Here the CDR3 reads CASSLVRTSGRDEQFF. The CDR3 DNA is TGTGCCAGCAGTTTAGTTCGGACTAGCGGGAGAGACGAGCAGTTCTTC.

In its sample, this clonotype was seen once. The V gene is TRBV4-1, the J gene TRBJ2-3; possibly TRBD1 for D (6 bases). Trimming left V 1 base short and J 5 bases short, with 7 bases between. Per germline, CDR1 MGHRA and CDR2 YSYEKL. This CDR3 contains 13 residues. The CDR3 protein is CASSQVRGDTQYF. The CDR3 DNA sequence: TGCGCCAGCAGCCAAGTCAGGGGAGATACGCAGTATTTT.

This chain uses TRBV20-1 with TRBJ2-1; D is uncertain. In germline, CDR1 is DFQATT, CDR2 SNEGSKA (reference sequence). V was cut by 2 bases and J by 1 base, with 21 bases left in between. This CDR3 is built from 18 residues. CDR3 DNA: TGCAGTGCTAGACGTTTTATTAGACACAAGATTTCCTACAATGAGCAGTTCTTC. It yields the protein CSARRFIRHKISYNEQFF.

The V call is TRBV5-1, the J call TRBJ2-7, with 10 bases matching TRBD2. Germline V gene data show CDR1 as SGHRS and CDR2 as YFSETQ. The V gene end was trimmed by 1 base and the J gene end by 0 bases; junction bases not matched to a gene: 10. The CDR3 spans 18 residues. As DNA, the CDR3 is TGCGCCAGCAGCTTGATCGGACTAGCGGTGGACCCCTCCTACGAGCAGTACTTC. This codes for CASSLIGLAVDPSYEQYF.

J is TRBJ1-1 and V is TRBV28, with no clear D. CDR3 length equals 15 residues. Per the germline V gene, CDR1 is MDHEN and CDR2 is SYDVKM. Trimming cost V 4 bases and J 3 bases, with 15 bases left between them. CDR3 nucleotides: TGTGCCAGCAGTTACCGAACGGAGGTCTACACTGAAGCTTTCTTT. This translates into CASSYRTEVYTEAFF.

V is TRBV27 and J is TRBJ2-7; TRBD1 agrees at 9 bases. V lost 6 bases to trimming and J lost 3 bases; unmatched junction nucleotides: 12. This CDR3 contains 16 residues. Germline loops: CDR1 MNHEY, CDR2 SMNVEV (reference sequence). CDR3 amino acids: CASSPPDRGGFYEQYF. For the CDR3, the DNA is TGTGCCAGCAGCCCCCCGGACAGGGGCGGGTTCTACGAGCAGTACTTC.

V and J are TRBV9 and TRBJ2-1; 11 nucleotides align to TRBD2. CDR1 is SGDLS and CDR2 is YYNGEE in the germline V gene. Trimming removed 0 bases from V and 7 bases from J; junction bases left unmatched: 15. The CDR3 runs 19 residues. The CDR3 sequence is CASSVGKGTSGSLENEQFF. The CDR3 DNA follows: TGTGCCAGCAGCGTAGGTAAGGGTACTAGCGGGAGTCTGGAGAATGAGCAGTTCTTC.

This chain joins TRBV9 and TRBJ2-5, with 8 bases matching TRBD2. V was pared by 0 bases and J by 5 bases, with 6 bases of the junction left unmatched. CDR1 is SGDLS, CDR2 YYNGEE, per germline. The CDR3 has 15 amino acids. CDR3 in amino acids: CASSVDGRAVETQYF. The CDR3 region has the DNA TGTGCCAGCAGCGTAGACGGGAGGGCAGTGGAGACCCAGTACTTC.

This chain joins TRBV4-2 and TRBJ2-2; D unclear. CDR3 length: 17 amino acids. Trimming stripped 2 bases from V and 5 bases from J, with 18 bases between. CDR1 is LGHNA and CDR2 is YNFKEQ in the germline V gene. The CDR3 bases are TGTGCCAGCAGCCAACGACCCAGCCTCGGAGTAACCGGGGAGCTGTTTTTT. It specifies CASSQRPSLGVTGELFF.

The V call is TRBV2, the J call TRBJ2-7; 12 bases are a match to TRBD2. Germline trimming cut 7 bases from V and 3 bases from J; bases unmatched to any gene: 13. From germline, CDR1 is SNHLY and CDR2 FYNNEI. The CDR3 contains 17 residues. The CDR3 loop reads CASIPGLAGKKSYEQYF. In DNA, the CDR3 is TGTGCCAGCATTCCGGGACTAGCGGGTAAAAAAAGCTACGAGCAGTACTTC.

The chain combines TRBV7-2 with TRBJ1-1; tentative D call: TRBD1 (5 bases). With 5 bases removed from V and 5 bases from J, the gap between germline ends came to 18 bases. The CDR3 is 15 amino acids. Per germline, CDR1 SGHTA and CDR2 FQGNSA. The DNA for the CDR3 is TGTGCCAGCAGCCCGAAGACAGCAGTTCGGACTGAAGCTTTCTTT. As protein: CASSPKTAVRTEAFF.

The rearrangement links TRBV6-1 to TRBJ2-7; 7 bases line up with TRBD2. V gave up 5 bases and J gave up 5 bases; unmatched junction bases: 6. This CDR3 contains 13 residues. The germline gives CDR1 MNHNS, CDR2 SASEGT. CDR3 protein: CASSLGGRDEQYF. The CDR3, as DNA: TGTGCCAGCAGTTTGGGAGGGCGCGACGAGCAGTACTTC.

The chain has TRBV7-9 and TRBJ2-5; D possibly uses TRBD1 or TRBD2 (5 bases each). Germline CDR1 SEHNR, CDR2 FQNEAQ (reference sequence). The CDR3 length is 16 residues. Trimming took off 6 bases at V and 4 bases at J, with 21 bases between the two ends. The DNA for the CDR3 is TGTGCCAGCAGTGGACCTAGAGGGCAGGGCGTAGAGACCCAGTACTTC. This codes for CASSGPRGQGVETQYF.

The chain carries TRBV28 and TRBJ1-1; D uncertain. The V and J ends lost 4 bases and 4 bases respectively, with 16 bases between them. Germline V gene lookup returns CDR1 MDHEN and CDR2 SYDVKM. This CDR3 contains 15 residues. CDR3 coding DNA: TGTGCCAGCAGTTCCCTGGACGAGAGGGTCACTGAAGCTTTCTTT. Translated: CASSSLDERVTEAFF. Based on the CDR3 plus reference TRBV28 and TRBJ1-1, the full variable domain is DVKVTQSSRYLVKRTGEKVFLECVQDMDHENMFWYRQDPGLGLRLIYFSYDVKMKEKGDIPEGYSVSREKKERFSLILESASTNQTSMYLCASSSLDERVTEAFFGQGTRLTVV.

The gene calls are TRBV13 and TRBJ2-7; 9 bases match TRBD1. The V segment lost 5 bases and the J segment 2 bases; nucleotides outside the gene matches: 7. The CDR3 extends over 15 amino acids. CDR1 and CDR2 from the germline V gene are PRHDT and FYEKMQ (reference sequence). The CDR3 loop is CASSQAGTGPYEQYF. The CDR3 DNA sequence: TGTGCCAGCAGCCAGGCTGGGACAGGGCCCTACGAGCAGTACTTC.

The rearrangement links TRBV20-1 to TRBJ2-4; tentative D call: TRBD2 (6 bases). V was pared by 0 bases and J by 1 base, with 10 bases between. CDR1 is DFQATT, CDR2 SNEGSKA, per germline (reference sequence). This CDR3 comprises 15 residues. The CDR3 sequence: CSARDRGSAKNIQYF. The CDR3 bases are TGCAGTGCTAGAGATCGGGGGAGCGCCAAAAACATTCAGTACTTC.

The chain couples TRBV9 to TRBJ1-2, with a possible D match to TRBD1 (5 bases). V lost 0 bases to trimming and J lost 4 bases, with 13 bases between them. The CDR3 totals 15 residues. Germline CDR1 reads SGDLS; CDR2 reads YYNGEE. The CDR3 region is CASSVALDGGYGYTF. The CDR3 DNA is TGTGCCAGCAGCGTAGCCTTGGACGGGGGCTATGGCTACACCTTC.

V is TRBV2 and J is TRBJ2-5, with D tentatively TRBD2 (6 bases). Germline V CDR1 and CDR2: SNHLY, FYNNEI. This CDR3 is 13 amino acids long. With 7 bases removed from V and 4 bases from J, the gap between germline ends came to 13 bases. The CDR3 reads CASTRLVAETQYF. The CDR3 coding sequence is TGTGCCAGCACCAGACTAGTGGCAGAGACCCAGTACTTC.

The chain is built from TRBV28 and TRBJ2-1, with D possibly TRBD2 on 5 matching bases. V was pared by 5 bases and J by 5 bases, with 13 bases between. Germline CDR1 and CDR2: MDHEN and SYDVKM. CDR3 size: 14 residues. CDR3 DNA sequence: TGTGCCAGCAGTATCATAGCGTCCCACAATGAGCAGTTCTTC. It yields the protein CASSIIASHNEQFF.

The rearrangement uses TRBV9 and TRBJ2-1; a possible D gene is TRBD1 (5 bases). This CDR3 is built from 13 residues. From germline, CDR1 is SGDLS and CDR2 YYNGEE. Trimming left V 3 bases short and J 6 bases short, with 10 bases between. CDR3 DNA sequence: TGTGCCAGCAGCGGGGGCCGGTCCAATGAGCAGTTCTTC. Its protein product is CASSGGRSNEQFF.

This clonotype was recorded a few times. In DNA, the CDR3 is TGTGCCAGCAGCGTAGCCGGGAGTGCAGATACGCAGTATTTT. Residues: CASSVAGSADTQYF. The chain uses TRBV9 and TRBJ2-3; D perhaps matches TRBD2 (6 bases). The CDR3 is 14 amino acids. With 0 bases removed from V and 4 bases from J, the gap between germline ends came to 9 bases. The germline V gene has CDR1 SGDLS and CDR2 YYNGEE.